This passage covers 14 T cell receptor beta chains from one sample sequenced in a study of T cell responses to AZD1222 COVID-19 vaccine. The data were produced by immunoSEQ multiplex PCR, yet TCRdb's version contains in-frame clones alone and is incomplete. The table has 77,000 or so clones, around 86% seen once. Sequences were derived from peripheral blood, sampled 28 days after the second AZD1222 dose. The source of these receptors is an adult who received the AZD1222 COVID-19 vaccine.

The chain has TRBV6-5 and TRBJ2-2; 7 bases are a match to TRBD2. The germline V gene encodes CDR1 MNHEY and CDR2 SVGAGI. With 6 bases clipped from V and 4 bases from J, the junction kept 8 bases outside the gene matches. This CDR3 has 15 amino acids. The DNA of the CDR3 is TGTGCCAGCAGGGGGGGGTCACCGGTCACCGGGGAGCTGTTTTTT. Residues: CASRGGSPVTGELFF.

There are a few counts of this clone. The chain uses TRBV2 and TRBJ1-1; D ambiguous. The CDR3 extends over 12 amino acids. Trimming took 4 bases from V and 5 from J, leaving 8 bases between them. Germline CDR1 is SNHLY and CDR2 is FYNNEI. The CDR3 sequence is CASSVPPTEAFF. The CDR3 bases are TGTGCCAGCAGTGTGCCCCCAACTGAAGCTTTCTTT.

V gene TRBV11-2 combines with J gene TRBJ1-1; D call uncertain. CDR1 SGHAT and CDR2 FQNNGV come from the germline V gene. This CDR3 region has 13 residues. The V and J ends lost 1 base and 8 bases respectively, with 11 bases between them. Here the CDR3 DNA reads TGTGCCAGCAGCTTAGGGTACAGAGGGGAAGCTTTCTTT. Translated: CASSLGYRGEAFF.

DNA for the CDR3: TGTGCCAGCAGTGAAGCTGGATCAGGGCACTCCTATAATTCACCCCTCCACTTT. Protein sequence: CASSEAGSGHSYNSPLHF. The chain joins TRBV6-1 to TRBJ1-6, with D possibly TRBD1 on 5 matching bases. V was clipped by 0 bases and J by 0 bases, with 12 bases between them. Germline values: CDR1 MNHNS, CDR2 SASEGT. The CDR3 contains 18 residues.

The chain couples TRBV4-3 to TRBJ2-1; no definite D call. Germline CDR1 LGHNA, CDR2 YSLEER. V lost 0 bases, J lost 4 bases, and 10 bases lay in between. This CDR3 contains 15 residues. CDR3 residues: CASSQEGRPYNEQFF. The CDR3 DNA sequence: TGCGCCAGCAGCCAAGAGGGCAGGCCATACAATGAGCAGTTCTTC.

The chain couples TRBV4-2 to TRBJ1-6; D is perhaps TRBD1 (6 bases). Germline CDR1 and CDR2: LGHNA and YNFKEQ. CDR3 size: 13 residues. Trimming took off 4 bases at V and 14 bases at J, with 15 bases between the two ends. DNA of the CDR3: TGTGCCAGCAGCCCAAACTGGGGGGACACCCTCCACTTT. Protein: CASSPNWGDTLHF.

This sequence joins TRBV11-2 and TRBJ2-7; no firm D call. Germline-derived CDR1 and CDR2 are SGHAT and FQNNGV. Trimming shortened V by 1 base and J by 4 bases, and 14 bases separated the two germline ends. This CDR3 contains 15 residues. CDR3 residues: CASSLGPGLIYEQYF. The DNA of the CDR3 is TGTGCCAGCAGCTTAGGGCCAGGCCTTATTTACGAGCAGTACTTC.

This clone was found a few times. This chain joins TRBV7-8 and TRBJ1-2, with TRBD1 as a possible D gene (5 bases). Per the germline V gene, CDR1 is SGHVS and CDR2 is FQNEAQ. Trimming cost V 5 bases and J 2 bases, with 12 bases left between them. This CDR3 is 14 amino acids long. CDR3 DNA sequence: TGTGCCAGCAGCCAGCAGGGAGGCAACTATGGCTACACCTTC. Translating gives CASSQQGGNYGYTF.

This rearrangement joins TRBV5-6 to TRBJ1-6; the D is unclear. Trimming shortened V by 0 bases and J by 10 bases, and 14 bases separated the two germline ends. Germline assignment: CDR1 SGHDT and CDR2 YYEEEE. The CDR3 contains 15 residues. This chain's CDR3 is CASSLVGVKESPLHF. CDR3 sequence (DNA): TGTGCCAGCAGCTTGGTTGGGGTCAAAGAATCACCCCTCCACTTT.

The gene calls are TRBV19 and TRBJ1-2; 7 positions agree with TRBD1. This CDR3 spans 16 amino acids. Looked up from germline, CDR1 is LNHDA and CDR2 is SQIVND (reference sequence). V lost 8 bases to trimming and J lost 7 bases; unmatched junction nucleotides: 19. The CDR3 DNA reads TGTGCCAGTGGAGTAGTAGTGAACAGGGGATTCGGTGGCTACACCTTC. Its translation: CASGVVVNRGFGGYTF.

The V and J genes are TRBV7-2 and TRBJ1-6; tentative D call: TRBD1 (6 bases). CDR3 length equals 14 residues. V lost 6 bases and J 7 bases, leaving 13 bases between the germline ends. Looked up from germline, CDR1 is SGHTA and CDR2 is FQGNSA. The CDR3 bases are TGTGCCAGCAGAAACAGGGACGGGAATTCACCCCTCCACTTT. Translating gives CASRNRDGNSPLHF.

The chain couples TRBV24-1 to TRBJ2-1; 8 bases align to TRBD2. V lost 10 bases and J lost 8; bases outside the gene matches: 12. CDR3 length: 14 residues. Per the germline V gene, CDR1 is KGHDR and CDR2 is SFDVKD. Written as DNA, the CDR3 is TGTGCCACTGGGAGGCGGGGGGTTGGGGATGAGCAGTTCTTC. Its translation: CATGRRGVGDEQFF.

This clone has just one count. J is TRBJ2-4 and V is TRBV2; TRBD2 matches at 8 bases. The CDR3 runs to 16 residues. Germline V gives CDR1 SNHLY, CDR2 FYNNEI. J was trimmed by 2 bases and V by 4 bases; bases with no gene match: 7. The CDR3: CASSARGGRTKNIQYF. CDR3 bases: TGTGCCAGCAGTGCCCGGGGGGGCCGTACCAAAAACATTCAGTACTTC.

The chain links TRBV7-6 to TRBJ1-2, with D perhaps TRBD1 (5 bases). Germline V gene lookup returns CDR1 SGHVS and CDR2 FNYEAQ. Between the trimmed V and J ends, which lost 1 base and 6 bases, there was a span of 9 bases. The CDR3 extends over 13 amino acids. CDR3 bases: TGTGCCAGCAGCTTAGGACAGCTCGATGGCTACACCTTC. Translation gives CASSLGQLDGYTF.